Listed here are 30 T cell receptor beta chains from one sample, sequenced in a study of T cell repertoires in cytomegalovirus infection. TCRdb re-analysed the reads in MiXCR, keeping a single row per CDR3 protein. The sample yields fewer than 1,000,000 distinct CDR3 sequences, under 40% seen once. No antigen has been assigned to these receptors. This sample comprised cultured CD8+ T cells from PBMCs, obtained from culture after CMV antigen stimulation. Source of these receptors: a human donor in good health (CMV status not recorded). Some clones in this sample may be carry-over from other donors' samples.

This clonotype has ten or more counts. CDR3 loop: CASSLRDRGARGTEAFF. CDR3 nucleotides: TGTGCCAGCAGCCTTCGGGACAGGGGCGCGAGGGGGACTGAAGCTTTCTTT. This sequence joins TRBV11-3 and TRBJ1-1; 10 bases match TRBD1. This CDR3 contains 17 residues. V gave up 5 bases and J gave up 5 bases; unmatched junction bases: 14. In germline, CDR1 is SGHNT, CDR2 YENEEA.

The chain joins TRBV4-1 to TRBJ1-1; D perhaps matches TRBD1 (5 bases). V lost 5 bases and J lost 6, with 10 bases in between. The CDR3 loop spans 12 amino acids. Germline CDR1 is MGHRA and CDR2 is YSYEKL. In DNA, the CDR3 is TGCGCCAGCAGCTGGGGGGTTTCTGAAGCTTTCTTT. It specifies CASSWGVSEAFF.

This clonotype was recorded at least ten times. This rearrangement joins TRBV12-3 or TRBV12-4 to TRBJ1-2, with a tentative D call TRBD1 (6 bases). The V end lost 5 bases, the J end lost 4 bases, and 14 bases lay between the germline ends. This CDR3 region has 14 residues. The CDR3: CASSTGHPLYGYTF. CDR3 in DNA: TGTGCCAGCAGTACGGGACATCCCCTCTATGGCTACACCTTC.

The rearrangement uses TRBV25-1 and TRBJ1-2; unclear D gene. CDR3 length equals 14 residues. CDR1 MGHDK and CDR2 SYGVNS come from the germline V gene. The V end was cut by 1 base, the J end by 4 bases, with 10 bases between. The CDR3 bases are TGTGCCAGCAGTGAATCGGCTCTGGTCTATGGCTACACCTTC. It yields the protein CASSESALVYGYTF.

The CDR3 is CASTLRGNGDYGYTF. The CDR3 DNA reads as TGTGCCAGCACCTTGAGAGGGAACGGGGACTATGGCTACACCTTC. V gene TRBV27 combines with J gene TRBJ1-2; D is undetermined. CDR1 is MNHEY and CDR2 is SMNVEV in the germline V gene (reference sequence). V was cut by 7 bases and J by 3 bases, with 18 bases left in between. This CDR3 comprises 15 residues.

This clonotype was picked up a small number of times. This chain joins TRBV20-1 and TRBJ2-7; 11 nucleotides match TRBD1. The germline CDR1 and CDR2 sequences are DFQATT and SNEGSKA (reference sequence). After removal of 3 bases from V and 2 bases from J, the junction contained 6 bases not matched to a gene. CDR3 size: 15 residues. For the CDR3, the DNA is TGCAGTGCTAGCTGGACAGGGGGCCCCACCTACGAGCAGTACTTC. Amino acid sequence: CSASWTGGPTYEQYF.

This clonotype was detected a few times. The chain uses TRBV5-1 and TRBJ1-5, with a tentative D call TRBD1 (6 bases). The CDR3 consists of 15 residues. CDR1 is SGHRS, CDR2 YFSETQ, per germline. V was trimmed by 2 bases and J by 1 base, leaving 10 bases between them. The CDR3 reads CASSLQGKSNQPQHF. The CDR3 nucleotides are TGCGCCAGCAGCTTACAGGGAAAGAGCAATCAGCCCCAGCATTTT.

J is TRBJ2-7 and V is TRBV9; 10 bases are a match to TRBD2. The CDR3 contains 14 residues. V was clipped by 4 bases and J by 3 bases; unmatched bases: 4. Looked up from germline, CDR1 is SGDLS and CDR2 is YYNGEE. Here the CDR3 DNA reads TGTGCCAGCAGCCCTGGGACTAGCGACTACGAGCAGTACGTC. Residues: CASSPGTSDYEQYV.

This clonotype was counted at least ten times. CDR3 amino acids: CASSLGAGGGGANVLTF. CDR3 bases: TGTGCCAGCAGCTTAGGGGCGGGGGGTGGTGGGGCCAACGTCCTGACTTTC. This chain joins TRBV7-8 and TRBJ2-6; TRBD2 agrees at 8 bases. V shed 1 base and J 3 bases; nucleotides not matched to a gene: 5. The germline CDR1 and CDR2 sequences are SGHVS and FQNEAQ. This CDR3 is 17 amino acids long. The complete variable domain, with remaining parts taken from reference TRBV7-8 and TRBJ2-6, reads GAGVSQSPRYKVAKRGQDVALRCDPISGHVSLFWYQQALGQGPEFLTYFQNEAQLDKSGLPSDRFFAERPEGSVSTLKIQRTQQEDSAVYLCASSLGAGGGGANVLTFGAGSRLTVL.

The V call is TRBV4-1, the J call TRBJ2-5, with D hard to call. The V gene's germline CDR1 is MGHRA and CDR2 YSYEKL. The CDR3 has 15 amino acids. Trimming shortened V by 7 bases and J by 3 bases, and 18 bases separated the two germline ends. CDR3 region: CASTPSAPPKETQYF. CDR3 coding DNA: TGCGCCAGCACACCATCAGCTCCCCCTAAAGAGACCCAGTACTTC.

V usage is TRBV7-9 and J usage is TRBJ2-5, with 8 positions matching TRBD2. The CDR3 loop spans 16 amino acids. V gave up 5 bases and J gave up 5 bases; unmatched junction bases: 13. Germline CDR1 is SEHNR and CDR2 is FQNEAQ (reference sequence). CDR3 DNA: TGTGCCAGCAGCCCCAAACTAGCGGTCGTACTGGAGACCCAGTACTTC. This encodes CASSPKLAVVLETQYF.

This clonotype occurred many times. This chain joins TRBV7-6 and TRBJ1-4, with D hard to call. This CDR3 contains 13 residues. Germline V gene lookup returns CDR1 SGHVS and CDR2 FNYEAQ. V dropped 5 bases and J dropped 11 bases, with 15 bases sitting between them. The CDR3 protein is CASSQDYSGKLFF. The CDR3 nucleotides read TGTGCCAGCAGCCAGGACTACTCGGGGAAACTGTTTTTT.

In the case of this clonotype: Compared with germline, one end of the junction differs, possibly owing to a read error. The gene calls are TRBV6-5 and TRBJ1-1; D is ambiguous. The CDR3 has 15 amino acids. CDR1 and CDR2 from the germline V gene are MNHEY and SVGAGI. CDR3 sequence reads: CANSLRAYPNTEAFF. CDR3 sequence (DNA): TGTGCCAACAGTCTCAGAGCGTACCCGAACACTGAAGCTTTCTTT.

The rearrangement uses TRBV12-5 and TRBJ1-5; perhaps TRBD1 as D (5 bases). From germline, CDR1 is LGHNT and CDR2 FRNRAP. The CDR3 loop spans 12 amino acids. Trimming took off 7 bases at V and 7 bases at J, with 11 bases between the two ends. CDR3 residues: CASVLGGQPQHF. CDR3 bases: TGTGCTAGTGTCCTCGGGGGGCAGCCCCAGCATTTT.

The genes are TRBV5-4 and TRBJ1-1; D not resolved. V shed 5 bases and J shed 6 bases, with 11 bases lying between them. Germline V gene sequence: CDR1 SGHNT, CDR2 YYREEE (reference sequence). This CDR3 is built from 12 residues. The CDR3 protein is CASSWGSPEAFF. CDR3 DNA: TGTGCCAGCAGTTGGGGAAGCCCTGAAGCTTTCTTT.

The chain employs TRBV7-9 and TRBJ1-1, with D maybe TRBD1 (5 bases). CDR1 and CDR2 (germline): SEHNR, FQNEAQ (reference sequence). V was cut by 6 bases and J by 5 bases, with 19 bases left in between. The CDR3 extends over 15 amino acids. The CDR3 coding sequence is TGTGCCAGCAGTTCGCCAGGGAAGAAAGGAACTGAAGCTTTCTTT. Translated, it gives CASSSPGKKGTEAFF.

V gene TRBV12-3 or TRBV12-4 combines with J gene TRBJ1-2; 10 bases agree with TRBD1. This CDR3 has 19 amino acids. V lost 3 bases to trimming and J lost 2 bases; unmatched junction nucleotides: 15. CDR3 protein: CASSFLSYGTGAHNYGYTF. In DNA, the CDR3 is TGTGCCAGCAGTTTTCTATCTTACGGGACAGGGGCCCACAACTATGGCTACACCTTC.

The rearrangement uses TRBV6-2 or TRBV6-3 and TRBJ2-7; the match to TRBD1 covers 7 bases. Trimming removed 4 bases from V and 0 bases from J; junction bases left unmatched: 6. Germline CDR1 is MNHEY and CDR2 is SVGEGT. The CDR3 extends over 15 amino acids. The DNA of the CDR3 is TGTGCCAGCAGTTCTTGGGGACAGAGCTCCTACGAGCAGTACTTC. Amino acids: CASSSWGQSSYEQYF.

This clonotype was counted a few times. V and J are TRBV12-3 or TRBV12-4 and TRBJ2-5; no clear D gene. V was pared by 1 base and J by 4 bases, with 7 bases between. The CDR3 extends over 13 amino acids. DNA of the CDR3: TGTGCCAGCAGTTTAGAGATCGGAGAGACCCAGTACTTC. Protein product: CASSLEIGETQYF.

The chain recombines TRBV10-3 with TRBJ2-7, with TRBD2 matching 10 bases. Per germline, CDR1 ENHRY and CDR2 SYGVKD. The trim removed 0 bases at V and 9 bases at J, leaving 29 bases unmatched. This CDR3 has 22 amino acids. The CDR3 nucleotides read TGTGCCATCAGTGAGTCAGACCCTAGGGGGACTAGCGACCAATACCTACCGTTTAGGCAGTACTTC. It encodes CAISESDPRGTSDQYLPFRQYF.

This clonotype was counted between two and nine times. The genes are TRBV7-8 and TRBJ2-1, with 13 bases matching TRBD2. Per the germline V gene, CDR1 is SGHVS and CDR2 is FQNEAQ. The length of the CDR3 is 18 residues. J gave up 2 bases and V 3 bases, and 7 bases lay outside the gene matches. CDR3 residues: CASSFELAGGPAYNEQFF. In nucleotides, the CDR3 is TGTGCCAGCAGCTTCGAACTAGCGGGGGGGCCGGCCTACAATGAGCAGTTCTTC.

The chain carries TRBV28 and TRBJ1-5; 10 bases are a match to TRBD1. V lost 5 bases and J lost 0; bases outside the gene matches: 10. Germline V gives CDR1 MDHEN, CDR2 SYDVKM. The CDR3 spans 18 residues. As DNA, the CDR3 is TGTGCCAGCAGTCTCCGGGACAGGGGAAGGTATAGCAATCAGCCCCAGCATTTT. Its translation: CASSLRDRGRYSNQPQHF.

The CDR3 spells CASSYRDRGYETQYF. As DNA, the CDR3 is TGTGCCAGCAGTTATCGGGACAGGGGCTATGAGACCCAGTACTTC. The chain uses TRBV6-5 and TRBJ2-5; 10 bases line up with TRBD1. V was pared by 3 bases and J by 5 bases, with 6 bases of the junction left unmatched. CDR1 and CDR2 (germline): MNHEY, SVGAGI. CDR3 length: 15 residues.

The CDR3 region is CASSLEGPSRAQETQYF. CDR3 sequence (DNA): TGTGCCAGCAGCTTAGAGGGTCCGAGCAGGGCCCAAGAGACCCAGTACTTC. The chain uses TRBV7-6 and TRBJ2-5, with D perhaps TRBD1 (5 bases). The germline V gene encodes CDR1 SGHVS and CDR2 FNYEAQ. The CDR3 sequence is 17 residues long. V gave up 1 base and J gave up 1 base, with 16 bases separating them.

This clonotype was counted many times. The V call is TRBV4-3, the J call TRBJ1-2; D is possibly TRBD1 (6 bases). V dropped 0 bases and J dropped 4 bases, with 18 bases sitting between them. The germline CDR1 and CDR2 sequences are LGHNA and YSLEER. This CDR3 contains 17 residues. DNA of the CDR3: TGCGCCAGCAGCCAAGATTCTACAGGGCTCACCTTCTATGGCTACACCTTC. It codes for CASSQDSTGLTFYGYTF.

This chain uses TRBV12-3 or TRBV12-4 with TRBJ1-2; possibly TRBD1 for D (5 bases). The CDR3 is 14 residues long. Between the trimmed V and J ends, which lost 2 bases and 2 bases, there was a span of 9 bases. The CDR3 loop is CASSLPGTNYGYTF. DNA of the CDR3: TGTGCCAGCAGTTTACCAGGGACGAACTATGGCTACACCTTC.

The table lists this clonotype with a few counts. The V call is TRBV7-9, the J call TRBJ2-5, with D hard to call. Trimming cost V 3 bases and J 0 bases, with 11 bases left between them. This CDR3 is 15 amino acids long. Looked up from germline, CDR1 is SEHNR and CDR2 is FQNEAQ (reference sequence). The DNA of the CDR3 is TGTGCCAGCAGCTTCGTCCTAATGTACCAAGAGACCCAGTACTTC. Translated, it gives CASSFVLMYQETQYF.

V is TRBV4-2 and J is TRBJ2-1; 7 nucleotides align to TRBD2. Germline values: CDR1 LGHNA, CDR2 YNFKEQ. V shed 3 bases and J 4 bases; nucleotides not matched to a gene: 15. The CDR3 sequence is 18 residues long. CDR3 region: CASSQDRDYNLRYNEQFF. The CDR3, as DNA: TGTGCCAGCAGCCAGGACCGGGACTACAATCTACGATACAATGAGCAGTTCTTC.

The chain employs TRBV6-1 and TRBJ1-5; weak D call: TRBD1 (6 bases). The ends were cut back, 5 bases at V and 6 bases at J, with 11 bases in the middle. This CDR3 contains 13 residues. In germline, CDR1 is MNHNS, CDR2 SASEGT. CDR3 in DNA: TGTGCCAGCAGTCGGGGGGGCGGTCAGCCCCAGCATTTT. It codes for CASSRGGGQPQHF.

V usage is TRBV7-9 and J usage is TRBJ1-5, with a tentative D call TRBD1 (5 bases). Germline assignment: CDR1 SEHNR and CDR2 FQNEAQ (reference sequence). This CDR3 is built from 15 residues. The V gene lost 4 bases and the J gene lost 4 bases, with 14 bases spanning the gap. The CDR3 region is CASSSKAGRNQPQHF. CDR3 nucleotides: TGTGCCAGCAGCTCCAAGGCAGGGAGGAATCAGCCCCAGCATTTT.